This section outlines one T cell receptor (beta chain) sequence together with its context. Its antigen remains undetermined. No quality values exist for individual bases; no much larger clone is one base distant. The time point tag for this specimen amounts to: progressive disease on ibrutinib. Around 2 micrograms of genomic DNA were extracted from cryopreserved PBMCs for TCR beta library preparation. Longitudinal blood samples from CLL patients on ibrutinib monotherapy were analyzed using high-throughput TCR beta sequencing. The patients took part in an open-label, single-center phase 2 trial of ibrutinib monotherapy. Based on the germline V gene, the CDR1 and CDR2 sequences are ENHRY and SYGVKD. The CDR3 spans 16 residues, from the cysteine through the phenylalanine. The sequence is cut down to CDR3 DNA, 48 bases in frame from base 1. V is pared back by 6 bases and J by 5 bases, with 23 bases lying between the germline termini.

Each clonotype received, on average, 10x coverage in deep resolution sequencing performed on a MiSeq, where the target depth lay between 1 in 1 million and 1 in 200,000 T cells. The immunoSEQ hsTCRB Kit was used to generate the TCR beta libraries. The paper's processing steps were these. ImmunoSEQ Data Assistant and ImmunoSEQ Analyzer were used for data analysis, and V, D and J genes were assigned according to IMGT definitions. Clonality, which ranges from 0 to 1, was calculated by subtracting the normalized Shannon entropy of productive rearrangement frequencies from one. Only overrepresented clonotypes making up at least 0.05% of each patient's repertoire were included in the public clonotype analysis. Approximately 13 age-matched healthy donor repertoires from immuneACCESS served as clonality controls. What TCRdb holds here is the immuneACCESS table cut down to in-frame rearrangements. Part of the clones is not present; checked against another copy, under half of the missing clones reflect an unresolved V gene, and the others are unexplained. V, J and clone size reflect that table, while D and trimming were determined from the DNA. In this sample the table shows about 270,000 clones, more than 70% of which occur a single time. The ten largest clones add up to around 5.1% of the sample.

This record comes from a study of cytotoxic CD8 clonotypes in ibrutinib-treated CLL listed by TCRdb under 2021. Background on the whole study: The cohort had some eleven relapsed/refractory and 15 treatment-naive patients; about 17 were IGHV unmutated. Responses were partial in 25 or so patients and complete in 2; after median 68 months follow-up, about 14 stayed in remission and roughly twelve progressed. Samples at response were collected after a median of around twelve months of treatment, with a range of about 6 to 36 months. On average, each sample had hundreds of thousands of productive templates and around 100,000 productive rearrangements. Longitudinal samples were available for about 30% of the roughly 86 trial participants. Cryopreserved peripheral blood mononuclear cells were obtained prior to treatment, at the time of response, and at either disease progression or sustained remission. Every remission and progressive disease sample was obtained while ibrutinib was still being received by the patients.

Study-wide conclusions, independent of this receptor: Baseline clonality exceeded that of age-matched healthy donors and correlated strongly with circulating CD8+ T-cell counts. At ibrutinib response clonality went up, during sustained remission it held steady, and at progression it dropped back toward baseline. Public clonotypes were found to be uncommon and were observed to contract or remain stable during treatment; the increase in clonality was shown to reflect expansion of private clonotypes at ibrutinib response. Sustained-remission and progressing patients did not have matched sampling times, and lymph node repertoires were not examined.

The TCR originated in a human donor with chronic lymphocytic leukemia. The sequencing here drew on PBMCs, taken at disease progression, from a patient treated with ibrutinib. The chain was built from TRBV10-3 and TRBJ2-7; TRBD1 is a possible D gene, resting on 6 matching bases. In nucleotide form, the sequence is TGTGCCATCAGGGCATCAACAGGGCTGGCTTTCGACGAGCAGTACTTC. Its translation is CAIRASTGLAFDEQYF.